This TCR beta chain was retrieved from a study of control samples from healthy donors and cancer patients. The CDR3 sequence is 15 residues long. Germline CDR1 reads GTSNPN; CDR2 reads SVGIG (reference sequence). V shed 4 bases and J shed 5 bases, with 20 bases lying between them. This clone was recorded only once. Method: immunoSEQ multiplex PCR; TCRdb's copy keeps in-frame clones and lacks some. The sample contains 100,000 to 150,000 clones, around 87% of which appear only once. This sequence joins TRBV30 and TRBJ2-5, with D maybe TRBD2 (6 bases). What was sequenced was blood. The receptor was derived from a man aged 55 to 70 in good health. The CDR3 reads CAWTLAYRLGETQYF. The DNA for the CDR3 is TGTGCCTGGACGCTAGCGTATCGTCTAGGGGAGACCCAGTACTTC.